The 9 T cell receptor beta chains reported below all come from one sample, sequenced in a study of shared clonotypes between healthy human individuals. Using immunoSEQ multiplex PCR, the repertoire was profiled, and TCRdb retains in-frame clones only, with some absent. The table has 300,000 to 350,000 clones, less than 85% seen once. The specimen was memory CD4+ T cells sorted from blood. The subset here: CD45RA-negative fraction. The receptor source for this set is a man aged 25 to 45 in good health.

The chain couples TRBV5-6 to TRBJ2-1, with TRBD2 matching over 7 bases. CDR1 is SGHDT, CDR2 YYEEEE, per germline. The CDR3 sequence is 14 residues long. The ends lost 2 bases at V and 6 bases at J; junction bases unmatched: 5. Here the CDR3 DNA reads TGTGCCAGCAGCTTAAGCGGGACTATCAATGAGCAGTTCTTC. Protein sequence: CASSLSGTINEQFF.

This chain joins TRBV30 and TRBJ2-7; 8 nucleotides line up with TRBD1. Germline V gene data show CDR1 as GTSNPN and CDR2 as SVGIG (reference sequence). After removal of 6 bases from V and 4 bases from J, the junction contained 11 bases not matched to a gene. The CDR3 covers 14 residues. The CDR3, as DNA: TGTGCCTGTACCGGGCAGGGGGCCTTGTACGAGCAGTACTTC. Its translation: CACTGQGALYEQYF.

This clone occurred a few times. The rearrangement links TRBV2 to TRBJ2-1, with 8 bases lining up with TRBD1. Germline assignment: CDR1 SNHLY and CDR2 FYNNEI. The V gene end was trimmed by 2 bases and the J gene end by 10 bases; junction bases not matched to a gene: 10. This CDR3 is built from 15 residues. CDR3 sequence: CASSEWAGGEGEQFF. The CDR3, as DNA: TGTGCCAGCAGTGAATGGGCAGGGGGCGAGGGGGAGCAGTTCTTC. The full variable domain, its missing parts supplied by reference TRBV2 and TRBJ2-1, is EPEVTQTPSHQVTQMGQEVILRCVPISNHLYFYWYRQILGQKVEFLVSFYNNEISEKSEIFDDQFSVERPDGSNFTLKIRSTKLEDSAMYFCASSEWAGGEGEQFFGPGTRLTVL.

The genes are TRBV5-5 and TRBJ2-5; the D gene is possibly TRBD2 (6 bases). V shed 3 bases and J shed 2 bases, with 11 bases lying between them. Germline V gene sequence: CDR1 SGHKS, CDR2 YYEKEE (reference sequence). The CDR3 length is 14 residues. CDR3 DNA: TGTGCCAGCAGCTCGATAGCGGCACAAGAGACCCAGTACTTC. Protein: CASSSIAAQETQYF.

The V and J genes are TRBV15 and TRBJ2-1, with 7 bases identical to TRBD1. V dropped 3 bases and J dropped 8; count of bases not matched to a gene: 13. The CDR3 is 16 residues long. Per germline, CDR1 LNHNV and CDR2 YYDKDF (reference sequence). The CDR3 nucleotides read TGTGCCACCAGCAGGGAGAATCACAGGGGCAGGGATGAGCAGTTCTTC. Its translation: CATSRENHRGRDEQFF.

This chain links TRBV5-1 with TRBJ2-5; no clear D. This CDR3 has 13 amino acids. Deletions cut 4 bases from V and 6 bases from J, with 13 bases between. Germline V gene data show CDR1 as SGHRS and CDR2 as YFSETQ. The CDR3 loop reads CASSPGGLKTQYF. In nucleotides, the CDR3 is TGCGCCAGCAGCCCGGGCGGTTTAAAGACCCAGTACTTC.

V is TRBV14 and J is TRBJ2-7, with D uncertain. There are 13 residues in the CDR3. Trimming pared 3 bases from V and 6 bases from J, leaving 12 bases between. Germline CDR1 reads SGHDN; CDR2 reads FVKESK. CDR3 amino acids: CASSHLGSGEQYF. For the CDR3, the DNA is TGTGCCAGCAGCCATCTGGGATCGGGCGAGCAGTACTTC.

V and J are TRBV6-1 and TRBJ2-1; 11 nucleotides line up with TRBD2. The CDR3 spans 16 residues. V trimming: 2 bases; J trimming: 3 bases; junction bases outside the gene matches: 3. Germline assignment: CDR1 MNHNS and CDR2 SASEGT. CDR3 bases: TGTGCCAGCAGTGAACTAGCGGGAGGTTTCTACAATGAGCAGTTCTTC. Protein sequence: CASSELAGGFYNEQFF.

This clone was counted once. An end of the junction does not agree with germline; a read error may underlie this. The CDR3 DNA follows: TGTGTCAGCAGGTTAAAAAAGAACACTGAAGCTTTCTTT. This gives the protein CVSRLKKNTEAFF. The chain combines TRBV2 with TRBJ1-1, with no clear D. In germline, CDR1 is SNHLY, CDR2 FYNNEI. The CDR3 runs to 13 residues.